Listed here is a single T cell receptor (beta chain). Its specificity is not known. This sample was taken from a study of T cells after yellow fever vaccination. Study-wide points: Some clonotypes, a small share, were shared between CD4 and CD8 compartments.

The study made its TCR cDNA through 5'RACE template switching. That step introduced a universal primer site along with UMIs. TCRdb redid the calling of the 5' RACE reads with MiXCR, one entry per CDR3 protein. The table has just under 600,000 distinct CDR3 sequences, roughly 13% seen once. Trimming took 0 bases from V and 4 from J, leaving 9 bases between them. Per germline, CDR1 DFQATT and CDR2 SNEGSKA (reference sequence). CDR3 size: 13 residues. The sample was PBMCs, taken on the day of the yellow fever booster vaccination. This sequence was found in a man aged 30 to 45 who received the YFV17D yellow fever vaccine. The chain is built from TRBV20-1 and TRBJ2-5; D is undetermined. The CDR3 DNA follows: TGCAGTGCTAGAGATTCTCGCGCAGAGACCCAGTACTTC. It encodes CSARDSRAETQYF.